These T cell receptor beta chains were read from a single sample in a study of memory CD4+ T cells and cytomegalovirus serostatus. Clones were sequenced by immunoSEQ multiplex PCR, and TCRdb holds only the in-frame ones, with some missing. The data show approximately 88,000 clones, 80% seen once. Sequenced material: memory CD4+ T cells from blood. These receptor sequences come from an adult in good health and CMV-seropositive. Both conserved end residues are trimmed from each CDR3. The order of the fields is V gene, J gene, CDR3 protein.

>TRBV7-2|TRBJ1-2
ASNTGGANYGYT
>TRBV20-1|TRBJ2-7
GGQGSYEQY
>TRBV10-3|TRBJ2-7
ATTTGVGSYEQY
>TRBV5-6|TRBJ1-1
ASTTPHGTEAF
>TRBV27|TRBJ1-2
ASSGAQTYGYT
>TRBV7-2|TRBJ2-6
ASSPDRGRANVLT
>TRBV9|TRBJ2-1
ASSIQGTLDEQF
>TRBV7-9|TRBJ1-2
ASSLASNYGYT
>TRBV5-1|TRBJ2-5
ASSSLRPTQETQY
>TRBV5-4|TRBJ2-5
ASSSAGTSQETQY
>TRBV11-1|TRBJ2-4
ASSLNGGLAKNIQY
>TRBV29-1|TRBJ1-2
SVGVGTYGYT
>TRBV28|TRBJ2-7
ASRHERYEQY
>TRBV15|TRBJ2-1
ATSKFSGRLRNEQF
>TRBV7-2|TRBJ1-1
ASSLRHTEAF
>TRBV7-2|TRBJ2-3
ASSSRTSGRTDTQY
>TRBV5-1|TRBJ2-5
ASTIQGAGETQY
>TRBV6-5|TRBJ2-2
ASSWAGSSDTGELF
>TRBV27|TRBJ2-7
ASSPLGTLGYEQY
>TRBV19|TRBJ2-7
ASSRGDGSSYEQY
>TRBV5-1|TRBJ1-5
ASSLSGQRNQPQH
>TRBV5-6|TRBJ2-3
ASSLVSGVGRPDTQY
>TRBV7-6|TRBJ2-4
ASSSGQPGQGTDIQY
>TRBV28|TRBJ1-1
ASSLPGTSNTEAF
>TRBV5-1|TRBJ2-7
ASSLVGGDEQY
>TRBV5-1|TRBJ1-4
ASRVSWNEKLF
>TRBV7-2|TRBJ2-1
ASSPMEGAYNEQF
>TRBV5-4|TRBJ2-3
ASSSTGTDTQY
>TRBV6-5|TRBJ2-3
ASSRAGDTQY
>TRBV28|TRBJ1-3
ASSLQALGTIY
>TRBV5-1|TRBJ2-7
ASTTNPTGTGAAEQY
>TRBV4-1|TRBJ2-7
ASSQVPLLAGSDEQY
>TRBV14|TRBJ2-3
ASSQAGLASDTQY
>TRBV5-5|TRBJ2-7
ASSGSGSEQY
>TRBV4-2|TRBJ1-1
ASSQDLTRGTTEAF
>TRBV15|TRBJ2-5
ATSRDVGGQQTQY
>TRBV28|TRBJ1-5
ASSPQGQGALQPQH
>TRBV19|TRBJ1-1
ASIPLGQGGSTEAF
>TRBV5-1|TRBJ1-1
ASSLAGQGRGNTEAF
>TRBV9|TRBJ2-7
ASSGGRRGVEQY
>TRBV4-1|TRBJ2-7
ASSQVSLAGPGEQY
>TRBV5-5|TRBJ1-1
ASSFSSPTEAF
>TRBV19|TRBJ1-5
ASRGTGNQPQH
>TRBV7-2|TRBJ2-5
ASSLATQETQY
>TRBV5-8|TRBJ2-2
ASSNRDGNTGELF
>TRBV4-2|TRBJ1-4
ASSPQQGVATNEKLF
>TRBV29-1|TRBJ1-6
SVGEAGGDSPLH
>TRBV7-2|TRBJ2-1
ASSLAGLAGGINNEQF
>TRBV5-1|TRBJ1-4
ASSLDGVANEKLF
>TRBV15|TRBJ2-7
ATSRAGGRRHEQY
>TRBV7-6|TRBJ2-7
ASSPGTGGYEQY
>TRBV19|TRBJ1-5
ASSIRFSGTSNQPQH
>TRBV5-1|TRBJ2-3
ASSPRLAGALTQY
>TRBV5-4|TRBJ1-2
ASSFVGFSQGYT
>TRBV19|TRBJ1-1
ASSQAGNTEAF
>TRBV11-1|TRBJ1-1
ASSLQQGATEAF
>TRBV7-9|TRBJ2-2
ASSPLGRPNTGELF
>TRBV5-5|TRBJ2-7
ASSLAAASGPTYEQY
>TRBV29-1|TRBJ2-1
SATPPSGRVNEQF